These 22 T cell receptor beta chains came from one sample sequenced in a study of radiotherapy plus CTLA-4 blockade in lung cancer. Repertoires were generated with immunoSEQ multiplex PCR, while TCRdb's copy carries only in-frame clones and drops some. The sample has about 88,000 clones; about three quarters are singletons. The specimen comprised peripheral blood, sampled from a patient treated with radiotherapy plus ipilimumab. The receptors originated from a human donor with non-small cell lung cancer that progressed on radiotherapy plus ipilimumab.

The rearrangement joins TRBV29-1 to TRBJ2-2; possibly TRBD2 for D (5 bases). The CDR3 has 14 residues. Deletions cut 4 bases from V and 1 base from J, with 10 bases between. The germline gives CDR1 SQVTM, CDR2 ANQGSEA. CDR3 loop: CSVAGFVNTGELFF. The CDR3 DNA reads as TGCAGCGTTGCGGGGTTTGTGAACACCGGGGAGCTGTTTTTT.

V gene TRBV18 combines with J gene TRBJ1-1; D call uncertain. Trimming left V 6 bases short and J 9 bases short, with 17 bases between. This CDR3 is 13 amino acids long. In germline, CDR1 is KGHSH, CDR2 LQKENI. This CDR3 reads CASSPGRELQAFF. Here the CDR3 DNA reads TGTGCCAGCTCCCCGGGGAGGGAACTGCAAGCTTTCTTT.

This sequence joins TRBV5-1 and TRBJ2-1; no definite D call. V was clipped by 4 bases and J by 6 bases, with 14 bases between them. The CDR3 runs to 14 residues. In germline, CDR1 is SGHRS, CDR2 YFSETQ. CDR3 nucleotide sequence: TGCGCCAGCAGCCCCTCAAATGGTGGCAATGAGCAGTTCTTC. The encoded protein is CASSPSNGGNEQFF.

Only a few counts were recorded for this clone. The chain is built from TRBV5-6 and TRBJ2-3, with D perhaps TRBD1 or TRBD2 (5 bases each). Germline assignment: CDR1 SGHDT and CDR2 YYEEEE. V was clipped by 4 bases and J by 7 bases, with 10 bases between them. CDR3 length equals 12 residues. The CDR3 DNA sequence: TGTGCCAGCAGCGAGAGGGGAAATACGCAGTATTTT. Its translation is CASSERGNTQYF.

The chain combines TRBV11-3 with TRBJ2-1, with 9 bases aligning to TRBD2. The junction had 7 bases not matched to a gene; V was cut back by 1 base and J by 6 bases. Germline V gives CDR1 SGHNT, CDR2 YENEEA. CDR3 length: 16 amino acids. The CDR3 DNA sequence: TGTGCCAGCAGCTTAGGGGCTCGCGGGGGGGCCAATGAGCAGTTCTTC. It yields the protein CASSLGARGGANEQFF.

This chain connects TRBV5-8 to TRBJ1-6; D ambiguous. Germline CDR1 and CDR2: SGHTS and YDEGEE. This CDR3 region has 16 residues. V lost 1 base and J 0 bases, leaving 8 bases between the germline ends. The CDR3 nucleotides read TGTGCCAGCAGCTTGAAGGCGAGCTCCTATAATTCACCCCTCCACTTT. Translation: CASSLKASSYNSPLHF.

The chain combines TRBV14 with TRBJ1-2; D remains unclear. The germline V and J ends were trimmed by 4 bases and 2 bases, with 8 bases remaining between them. Germline V lookup: CDR1 SGHDN, CDR2 FVKESK. The CDR3 has 13 amino acids. The CDR3 is CASSPDLNYGYTF. CDR3 DNA sequence: TGTGCCAGCAGCCCAGACTTAAACTATGGCTACACCTTC.

To note about this clone: One end of the junction is discordant with germline, which a read error may explain. The same CDR3 arises from other DNA sequences in this sample as well. The rearrangement links TRBV5-4 to TRBJ1-2; a weak D match, TRBD1 (5 bases). Germline V gene lookup returns CDR1 SGHNT and CDR2 YYREEE (reference sequence). This CDR3 is built from 14 residues. CDR3 DNA sequence: TGTGCCAGCAGATTGGGTGGGGGAGGGTATGGCTACACCTTC. Amino acids: CASRLGGGGYGYTF.

This chain connects TRBV5-6 to TRBJ2-3, with 14 nucleotides matching TRBD2. CDR1 SGHDT and CDR2 YYEEEE come from the germline V gene. V shed 0 bases, J shed 4 bases, and the junction held 7 bases outside the gene matches. There are 18 residues in the CDR3. DNA of the CDR3: TGTGCCAGCAGCTTGGCAATGGGACTAGCGGGAGCAGCAGATACGCAGTATTTT. Protein sequence: CASSLAMGLAGAADTQYF.

The gene calls are TRBV7-2 and TRBJ2-1, with D possibly TRBD1 on 6 matching bases. This CDR3 is 12 amino acids long. CDR1 and CDR2 from the germline V gene are SGHTA and FQGNSA. Between the trimmed V and J ends, which lost 4 bases and 10 bases, there was a span of 11 bases. CDR3 bases: TGTGCCAGCAGCTCCACAGGGTACGAGCAGTTCTTC. It encodes CASSSTGYEQFF.

This clone has a single count. V gene TRBV2 combines with J gene TRBJ1-4; TRBD1 matches at 9 bases. The CDR3 loop spans 19 amino acids. Germline V gene lookup returns CDR1 SNHLY and CDR2 FYNNEI. V dropped 8 bases and J dropped 2; count of bases not matched to a gene: 18. The CDR3 region is CASRTGVGTGTSTNEKLFF. The CDR3 DNA reads as TGTGCCAGCCGCACGGGGGTGGGGACAGGGACGTCCACTAATGAAAAACTGTTTTTT.

Concerning this clone: Other nucleotide sequences from this sample produce the same CDR3. The CDR3 loop reads CASSPGLAGYQETQYF. The CDR3 DNA is TGTGCCAGCAGTCCGGGACTAGCAGGGTACCAAGAGACCCAGTACTTC. V and J are TRBV9 and TRBJ2-5; TRBD2 aligns across 9 bases. The germline CDR1 and CDR2 sequences are SGDLS and YYNGEE. This CDR3 is 16 amino acids long. The J segment lost 0 bases and the V segment lost 5 bases, leaving 8 bases of the junction unmatched.

The chain is built from TRBV7-9 and TRBJ2-7; a weak D match, TRBD2 (5 bases). The germline CDR1 and CDR2 sequences are SEHNR and FQNEAQ (reference sequence). The CDR3 is 14 residues long. Trimming left V 2 bases short and J 2 bases short, with 10 bases between. The CDR3 spells CASSLIGNAYEQYF. The CDR3 nucleotides are TGTGCCAGCAGCTTAATCGGGAACGCCTACGAGCAGTACTTC.

The chain combines TRBV6-1 with TRBJ1-2; D gene uncertain. CDR1 and CDR2 from the germline V gene are MNHNS and SASEGT. The CDR3 sequence is 12 residues long. The V end was cut by 8 bases, the J end by 4 bases, with 11 bases between. The CDR3 region is CASRSDGYGYTF. The CDR3 DNA is TGTGCCAGCCGTTCAGATGGCTATGGCTACACCTTC.

The CDR3 here is CASSLTGLAYEQYF. The DNA for the CDR3 is TGTGCCAGCAGTTTAACAGGACTAGCCTACGAGCAGTACTTC. The chain joins TRBV27 to TRBJ2-7; TRBD2 agrees at 7 bases. This CDR3 has 14 amino acids. Unmatched junction bases numbered 3, after V lost 2 bases and J lost 2 bases. The germline V gene encodes CDR1 MNHEY and CDR2 SMNVEV (reference sequence).

The rearrangement joins TRBV2 to TRBJ1-5; D uncertain. V lost 4 bases and J 4 bases, leaving 11 bases between the germline ends. The CDR3 covers 14 residues. Germline V gene sequence: CDR1 SNHLY, CDR2 FYNNEI. This CDR3 reads CASSVLQVNQPQHF. The CDR3 DNA reads TGTGCCAGCAGTGTTTTGCAGGTGAATCAGCCCCAGCATTTT.

V is TRBV28 and J is TRBJ2-1; 8 nucleotides align to TRBD1. Germline trimming cut 10 bases from V and 4 bases from J; bases unmatched to any gene: 9. This CDR3 comprises 14 residues. Per the germline V gene, CDR1 is MDHEN and CDR2 is SYDVKM. The CDR3 nucleotides are TGTGCCACCGGGCCGACAGGGGAGTACAATGAGCAGTTCTTC. Protein sequence: CATGPTGEYNEQFF.

At least ten counts were recorded for this clone. The chain carries TRBV19 and TRBJ1-5, with TRBD1 matching 7 bases. The length of the CDR3 is 16 residues. Germline V gene sequence: CDR1 LNHDA, CDR2 SQIVND (reference sequence). V was clipped by 5 bases and J by 0 bases; unmatched bases: 7. This CDR3 reads CASSSSGTASNQPQHF. DNA for the CDR3: TGTGCCAGTAGTTCTTCCGGGACAGCTAGCAATCAGCCCCAGCATTTT.

A remark on this clone: The same CDR3 is also encoded by other DNA sequences in this sample. The V call is TRBV28, the J call TRBJ1-3; D gene unclear. The CDR3 has 14 amino acids. Germline V gives CDR1 MDHEN, CDR2 SYDVKM. Trimming took 5 bases from V and 0 from J, leaving 8 bases between them. CDR3 DNA: TGTGCCAGCAGTCTCGCAGGCTCTGGAAACACCATATATTTT. Translating gives CASSLAGSGNTIYF.

This clone showed up just once. The CDR3 DNA follows: TGTGCCTGGAGTGTCCCCCTCCTCTATGGCTACACCTTC. Protein: CAWSVPLLYGYTF. The V and J genes are TRBV30 and TRBJ1-2; D is uncertain. Germline-derived CDR1 and CDR2 are GTSNPN and SVGIG (reference sequence). V lost 0 bases to trimming and J lost 4 bases, with 9 bases between them. CDR3 length: 13 residues.

The genes are TRBV10-2 and TRBJ2-3, with TRBD1 identical over 7 bases. From germline, CDR1 is WSHSY and CDR2 SAAADI. This CDR3 spans 13 amino acids. CDR3 sequence reads: CASTGQLGYTQYF. As DNA, the CDR3 is TGCGCTTCTACGGGACAGTTGGGTTATACGCAGTATTTT.

The table lists this clone with a count of one. V usage is TRBV14 and J usage is TRBJ2-3; TRBD2 matches 7 bases. V dropped 0 bases and J dropped 6; count of bases not matched to a gene: 12. Germline lookup yields CDR1 SGHDN and CDR2 FVKESK. This CDR3 is 17 amino acids long. CDR3 sequence (DNA): TGTGCCAGCAGCCAAGATGCACTAGCGAACCGCCTGGATACGCAGTATTTT. This gives the protein CASSQDALANRLDTQYF.